The following is a TCR beta chain sequence with its context. Antigen specificity is unknown. This sample was taken from a study of a mutant IDH1 vaccine in newly diagnosed glioma. The overall study: Treated patients, averaging 40.4 years, were around 62% male and approximately 38% female.

Documented time point: week 47, end of study. The study gave 300 ug of mutant IDH1 20-mer peptide per vaccine dose, with topical imiquimod. TCRdb's copy holds only in-frame clones and misses some; the assay was immunoSEQ multiplex PCR. The profile shows over 75,000 clones, approximately 78% of them singletons. The TCR originated in a man aged 35-49 years with glioma. The sequenced sample was PBMCs, obtained from a glioma patient whose treatment included an IDH1 peptide vaccine.

CDR3 residues: CASSVGTGAPETQYF. CDR3 DNA sequence: TGTGCCAGCAGTGTAGGGACAGGGGCACCGGAGACCCAGTACTTC. The chain uses TRBV28 and TRBJ2-5; TRBD1 matches at 10 bases. The CDR3 runs 15 residues. Germline-derived CDR1 and CDR2 are MDHEN and SYDVKM. The J segment lost 5 bases and the V segment lost 5 bases, leaving 8 bases of the junction unmatched.